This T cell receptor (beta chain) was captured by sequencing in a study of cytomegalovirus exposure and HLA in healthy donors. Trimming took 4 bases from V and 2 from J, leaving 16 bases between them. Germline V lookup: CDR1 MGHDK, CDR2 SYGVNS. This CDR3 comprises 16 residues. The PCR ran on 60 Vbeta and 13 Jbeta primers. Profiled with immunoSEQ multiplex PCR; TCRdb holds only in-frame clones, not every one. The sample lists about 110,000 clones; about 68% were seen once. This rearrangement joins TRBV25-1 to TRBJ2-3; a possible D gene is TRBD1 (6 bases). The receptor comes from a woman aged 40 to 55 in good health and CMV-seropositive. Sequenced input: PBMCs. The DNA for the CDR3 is TGTGCCAGCAGTGTTCCGGGACACCCGAACACAGATACGCAGTATTTT. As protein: CASSVPGHPNTDTQYF.